What follows are 2 T cell receptor beta chains derived from one specimen sequenced in a study of early stage breast cancer tumors. Clones were sequenced by immunoSEQ multiplex PCR, and TCRdb holds only the in-frame ones, with some missing. The sample records roughly 34,000 clones, over 65% being singletons. Input material: blood. Receptors were obtained from a person aged 55 to 69 with breast cancer.

The rearrangement uses TRBV11-2 and TRBJ2-1; 9 bases are shared with TRBD2. The germline CDR1 and CDR2 sequences are SGHAT and FQNNGV. The CDR3 contains 15 residues. Trimming at V came to 5 bases and at J to 5 bases, leaving 7 bases not matched to a gene. The CDR3 coding sequence is TGTGCCAGCAGCCCGGTAGCGGGGGCGGACAATGAGCAGTTCTTC. Protein: CASSPVAGADNEQFF.

The rearrangement links TRBV6-1 to TRBJ2-3, with 15 bases matching TRBD2. CDR3 length equals 18 residues. J lost 0 bases, V lost 4 bases, and 5 bases had no gene match. In germline, CDR1 is MNHNS, CDR2 SASEGT. Here the CDR3 reads CASSGGLAGGRSTDTQYF. The CDR3 bases are TGTGCCAGCAGTGGGGGACTAGCGGGGGGAAGAAGCACAGATACGCAGTATTTT.